The 30 T cell receptor beta chains below come from one sample, sequenced in a study of blood T cell repertoires in COVID-19. Measured with immunoSEQ multiplex PCR; TCRdb has only the in-frame clones, and not every one. The sample lists 82,000 or so clones, 75% to 90% occurring once. Sequenced input: PBMCs or T cells enriched from blood (not recorded which). These receptors were taken from a woman aged 50 to 60 with acute COVID-19.

This chain connects TRBV11-2 to TRBJ2-2, with TRBD2 identical over 11 bases. This CDR3 spans 15 amino acids. CDR1 and CDR2 from the germline V gene are SGHAT and FQNNGV. V dropped 7 bases and J dropped 6; count of bases not matched to a gene: 7. The CDR3 DNA follows: TGTGCCAGCACACTAGCGGGAGTGACCCCCGGGGAGCTGTTTTTT. Its translation: CASTLAGVTPGELFF.

The rearrangement uses TRBV5-1 and TRBJ2-7, with 8 bases matching TRBD1. The V segment lost 0 bases and the J segment 3 bases; nucleotides outside the gene matches: 2. This CDR3 spans 14 amino acids. CDR1 is SGHRS, CDR2 YFSETQ, per germline. CDR3 region: CASSLGTGIYEQYF. CDR3 nucleotides: TGCGCCAGCAGCTTGGGGACAGGGATCTACGAGCAGTACTTC.

The rearrangement joins TRBV7-9 to TRBJ2-3; 7 bases align to TRBD2. The germline CDR1 and CDR2 sequences are SEHNR and FQNEAQ (reference sequence). With 6 bases clipped from V and 4 bases from J, the junction kept 4 bases outside the gene matches. The length of the CDR3 is 13 residues. The CDR3 sequence: CASSRLAADTQYF. CDR3 nucleotide sequence: TGTGCCAGCAGTAGACTAGCCGCAGATACGCAGTATTTT.

The genes are TRBV13 and TRBJ2-2; the D gene is possibly TRBD2 (6 bases). The germline V and J ends were trimmed by 2 bases and 1 base, with 8 bases remaining between them. CDR1 is PRHDT, CDR2 FYEKMQ, per germline (reference sequence). CDR3 length equals 15 residues. The CDR3 sequence is CASSLTRENTGELFF. The DNA for the CDR3 is TGTGCCAGCAGCTTAACGCGGGAGAACACCGGGGAGCTGTTTTTT.

This clone appeared once. At the DNA level, this CDR3 is encoded by other sequences in the same sample as well. The rearrangement uses TRBV19 and TRBJ2-7; TRBD1 aligns across 8 bases. CDR3 length: 13 residues. Germline CDR1 reads LNHDA; CDR2 reads SQIVND (reference sequence). J gave up 3 bases and V 4 bases, and 2 bases lay outside the gene matches. CDR3 sequence (DNA): TGTGCCAGTAGTACGGGGACAGGCTACGAGCAGTACTTC. It specifies CASSTGTGYEQYF.

The rearrangement links TRBV28 to TRBJ1-6; no clear D gene. The CDR3 spans 13 residues. Trimming shortened V by 7 bases and J by 8 bases, and 12 bases separated the two germline ends. Per the germline V gene, CDR1 is MDHEN and CDR2 is SYDVKM. CDR3 in amino acids: CASTQESDSPLHF. The CDR3 DNA sequence: TGTGCCAGCACCCAAGAGAGTGATTCACCCCTCCACTTT.

This sequence joins TRBV2 and TRBJ2-1, with 12 bases fitting TRBD2. Germline CDR1 is SNHLY and CDR2 is FYNNEI. This CDR3 contains 19 residues. V lost 6 bases and J lost 0; bases outside the gene matches: 12. CDR3 amino acids: CASSGGLAGVRASYNEQFF. As DNA, the CDR3 is TGTGCCAGCAGCGGGGGACTAGCGGGTGTGAGGGCCTCCTACAATGAGCAGTTCTTC.

The chain couples TRBV2 to TRBJ1-3; 8 positions match TRBD1. The CDR3 sequence is 13 residues long. With 8 bases clipped from V and 2 bases from J, the junction kept 2 bases outside the gene matches. CDR1 is SNHLY and CDR2 is FYNNEI in the germline V gene. CDR3: CASEQGAGNTIYF. DNA of the CDR3: TGTGCCAGCGAACAGGGGGCTGGAAACACCATATATTTT.

This rearrangement joins TRBV5-4 to TRBJ2-2; 10 bases are a match to TRBD1. CDR3 length equals 17 residues. The J segment lost 4 bases and the V segment lost 9 bases, leaving 15 bases of the junction unmatched. Germline CDR1 reads SGHNT; CDR2 reads YYREEE (reference sequence). CDR3 coding DNA: TGTGCCACTACGGGCCCCCGACAGGGGGCCTCCACCGGGGAGCTGTTTTTT. Translating it yields CATTGPRQGASTGELFF.

The chain is built from TRBV3-1 (or the pseudogene TRBV3-2) and TRBJ1-1, with 8 bases fitting TRBD1. Per germline, CDR1 LGHDT and CDR2 YNNKEL (reference sequence). The CDR3 contains 15 residues. With V trimmed by 4 bases and J by 4 bases, 8 bases remained unmatched. This CDR3 is CASSPRQGRVTEAFF. The DNA for the CDR3 is TGTGCCAGCAGCCCCAGACAGGGGAGGGTCACTGAAGCTTTCTTT.

The chain employs TRBV5-1 and TRBJ2-7, with 7 bases fitting TRBD2. Germline values: CDR1 SGHRS, CDR2 YFSETQ. The CDR3 has 16 amino acids. With 0 bases clipped from V and 3 bases from J, the junction kept 9 bases outside the gene matches. CDR3 bases: TGCGCCAGCAGCTTGGCCGGGTCGACTAGCAGCTACGAGCAGTACTTC. Residues: CASSLAGSTSSYEQYF. The whole variable domain, remainder taken from reference TRBV5-1 and TRBJ2-7, is KAGVTQTPRYLIKTRGQQVTLSCSPISGHRSVSWYQQTPGQGLQFLFEYFSETQRNKGNFPGRFSGRQFSNSRSEMNVSTLELGDSALYLCASSLAGSTSSYEQYFGPGTRLTVT.

Only one count was recorded for this clone. The chain couples TRBV6-4 to TRBJ1-4, with 7 bases lining up with TRBD1. The germline V gene encodes CDR1 MRHNA and CDR2 SNTAGT. The length of the CDR3 is 15 residues. The V and J ends lost 6 bases and 4 bases, in that order; junction bases with no gene match: 8. The CDR3: CASSAQGGNNEKLFF. DNA of the CDR3: TGTGCCAGCAGCGCCCAGGGGGGAAATAATGAAAAACTGTTTTTT.

This clone appeared a single time. The V call is TRBV18, the J call TRBJ1-5; no clear D. This CDR3 is 13 amino acids long. Trimming pared 5 bases from V and 0 bases from J, leaving 5 bases between. Germline V gives CDR1 KGHSH, CDR2 LQKENI. The CDR3 sequence is CASSSNSNQPQHF. The CDR3 nucleotides read TGTGCCAGCTCATCTAATAGCAATCAGCCCCAGCATTTT.

In this sample, this clone turned up once. The chain carries TRBV5-1 and TRBJ2-5, with 7 nucleotides matching TRBD1. Per germline, CDR1 SGHRS and CDR2 YFSETQ. J was trimmed by 1 base and V by 0 bases; bases with no gene match: 6. This CDR3 is built from 16 residues. The CDR3 region is CASSLDATGSQETQYF. Written as DNA, the CDR3 is TGCGCCAGCAGCTTGGACGCGACAGGGTCCCAAGAGACCCAGTACTTC.

J is TRBJ2-1 and V is TRBV29-1; 10 bases align to TRBD2. CDR1 is SQVTM, CDR2 ANQGSEA, per germline. The V and J ends lost 6 bases and 3 bases, in that order; junction bases with no gene match: 8. The CDR3 loop spans 15 amino acids. This CDR3 is CSVTPSGSFYNEQFF. In DNA, the CDR3 is TGCAGCGTAACCCCTAGCGGGAGTTTCTACAATGAGCAGTTCTTC.

The chain carries TRBV7-2 and TRBJ2-7; 7 positions agree with TRBD2. CDR1 SGHTA and CDR2 FQGNSA come from the germline V gene. The CDR3 loop spans 15 amino acids. The V segment lost 3 bases and the J segment 2 bases; nucleotides outside the gene matches: 7. CDR3 protein: CASSLTPSGAYEQYF. CDR3 DNA: TGTGCCAGCAGCTTGACGCCTAGCGGAGCCTACGAGCAGTACTTC.

The chain is built from TRBV9 and TRBJ2-7; 13 nucleotides align to TRBD2. In germline, CDR1 is SGDLS, CDR2 YYNGEE. The V and J ends lost 0 bases and 0 bases, in that order; junction bases with no gene match: 9. The CDR3 is 19 residues long. CDR3 bases: TGTGCCAGCAGCGTAGATTCGACTAGCGGGAGGTTTAGCTCCTACGAGCAGTACTTC. Its translation: CASSVDSTSGRFSSYEQYF.

This rearrangement joins TRBV7-2 to TRBJ2-3; 7 bases fit TRBD2. Per germline, CDR1 SGHTA and CDR2 FQGNSA. The CDR3 runs 15 residues. Trimming at V came to 5 bases and at J to 6 bases, leaving 11 bases not matched to a gene. The chain's CDR3 is CASSPEGGSVDTQYF. CDR3 DNA: TGTGCCAGCAGCCCGGAGGGCGGGAGTGTGGATACGCAGTATTTT.

The chain employs TRBV20-1 and TRBJ1-5; 9 bases agree with TRBD1. The V gene end was trimmed by 3 bases and the J gene end by 7 bases; junction bases not matched to a gene: 13. The germline gives CDR1 DFQATT, CDR2 SNEGSKA (reference sequence). This CDR3 is built from 16 residues. The CDR3 DNA follows: TGCAGTGCTAGTTTTTGGGGACAGGGAGGCGGCCAGCCCCAGCATTTT. Translating gives CSASFWGQGGGQPQHF.

This clone was seen more than once but under ten times. The chain joins TRBV19 to TRBJ1-2; D is undetermined. CDR1 LNHDA and CDR2 SQIVND come from the germline V gene (reference sequence). Trimming left V 10 bases short and J 1 base short, with 7 bases between. The CDR3 contains 11 residues. CDR3 nucleotide sequence: TGTGCCACCCCGGGTAACTATGGCTACACCTTC. Translation: CATPGNYGYTF.

This rearrangement joins TRBV18 to TRBJ1-1, with D perhaps matching TRBD1 (6 bases). The CDR3 totals 14 residues. The V end lost 4 bases, the J end lost 5 bases, and 14 bases lay between the germline ends. Per germline, CDR1 KGHSH and CDR2 LQKENI. The chain's CDR3 is CASSHDRTGTEAFF. CDR3 nucleotides: TGTGCCAGCTCACACGACAGGACGGGGACTGAAGCTTTCTTT.

J is TRBJ1-1 and V is TRBV27; D call uncertain. Germline CDR1 MNHEY, CDR2 SMNVEV (reference sequence). The CDR3 runs to 16 residues. Trimming pared 6 bases from V and 1 base from J, leaving 18 bases between. CDR3 amino acids: CASSLARRMGNTEAFF. The CDR3 nucleotides are TGTGCCAGCAGCCTAGCGAGGCGTATGGGGAACACTGAAGCTTTCTTT.

J is TRBJ1-1 and V is TRBV5-1; unclear D gene. This CDR3 has 13 residues. Between the trimmed V and J ends, which lost 1 base and 3 bases, there was a span of 7 bases. Per germline, CDR1 SGHRS and CDR2 YFSETQ. The CDR3 protein is CASSLSGYTEAFF. DNA of the CDR3: TGCGCCAGCAGCTTGAGCGGTTACACTGAAGCTTTCTTT.

This clone was detected once. The chain employs TRBV7-2 and TRBJ1-6; 7 nucleotides line up with TRBD1. The ends lost 5 bases at V and 9 bases at J; junction bases unmatched: 10. CDR3 size: 15 residues. The germline CDR1 and CDR2 sequences are SGHTA and FQGNSA. CDR3 DNA sequence: TGTGCCAGCAGCCCCAGGACAGGCGATTCTTCACCCCTCCACTTT. It translates to CASSPRTGDSSPLHF. Full variable domain (remainder filled in from reference TRBV7-2 and TRBJ1-6): GAGVSQSPSNKVTEKGKDVELRCDPISGHTALYWYRQSLGQGLEFLIYFQGNSAPDKSGLPSDRFSAERTGGSVSTLTIQRTQQEDSAVYLCASSPRTGDSSPLHFGNGTRLTVT.

The rearrangement links TRBV2 to TRBJ1-1; maybe TRBD1 (5 bases). Trimming removed 6 bases at V and 10 bases at J, with 12 bases between. Per germline, CDR1 SNHLY and CDR2 FYNNEI. The CDR3 runs 11 residues. The CDR3 sequence: CASSHGGRAFF. CDR3 bases: TGTGCCAGCAGCCACGGGGGGAGAGCTTTCTTT.

J is TRBJ2-5 and V is TRBV24-1; 9 nucleotides line up with TRBD1. The germline V gene encodes CDR1 KGHDR and CDR2 SFDVKD. After removal of 3 bases from V and 2 bases from J, the junction contained 3 bases not matched to a gene. CDR3 length: 15 amino acids. The CDR3 loop reads CATSDGGQGQETQYF. The CDR3 nucleotides are TGTGCCACCAGTGATGGGGGACAGGGACAAGAGACCCAGTACTTC.

This clone was detected only once. This chain connects TRBV5-1 to TRBJ1-1; D perhaps matches TRBD1 (6 bases). The germline V gene encodes CDR1 SGHRS and CDR2 YFSETQ. The V gene lost 4 bases and the J gene lost 11 bases, with 21 bases spanning the gap. The CDR3 length is 14 residues. CDR3 in amino acids: CASSATGHRQEAFF. In nucleotides, the CDR3 is TGCGCCAGCAGCGCTACGGGACACCGGCAGGAGGCTTTCTTT.

The V gene is TRBV6-1, the J gene TRBJ1-4, with a tentative D call TRBD1 (6 bases). The CDR3 spans 16 residues. Trimming cost V 4 bases and J 11 bases, with 23 bases left between them. Germline values: CDR1 MNHNS, CDR2 SASEGT. CDR3 bases: TGTGCCAGCAGTGCTGCGGGGGGCAGGGGAATCGTCAAACTGTTTTTT. This gives the protein CASSAAGGRGIVKLFF.

CDR3 region: CASSMAGWNQPQHF. DNA of the CDR3: TGTGCCAGTAGTATGGCAGGGTGGAATCAGCCCCAGCATTTT. The chain recombines TRBV19 with TRBJ1-5, with D possibly being TRBD1 (5 bases). The germline V gene has CDR1 LNHDA and CDR2 SQIVND (reference sequence). There are 14 residues in the CDR3. V was shortened by 3 bases and J by 4 bases, with 10 bases between the two germline ends.

J is TRBJ1-1 and V is TRBV6-6; TRBD1 might be the D (6 bases). This CDR3 region has 14 residues. Germline V CDR1 and CDR2: MNHNY, SVGAGI (reference sequence). V was clipped by 3 bases and J by 4 bases, with 12 bases between them. The CDR3 bases are TGTGCCAGCAGTTATGCAGGGGCGGGCACTGAAGCTTTCTTT. Amino acids: CASSYAGAGTEAFF.